This T cell receptor beta chain is drawn from a study of cytotoxic CD8 clonotypes in ibrutinib-treated CLL. Study-level information: Mean per-sample yields comprised around 280,000 productive templates and 94,082 productive rearrangements. Whole-study results and caveats: Clonality increased with ibrutinib response but returned toward baseline at progression.

Investigators sought sequencing depths of between 1 in 200,000 and 1 in 1 million T cells. Repertoires were generated with immunoSEQ multiplex PCR, while TCRdb's copy carries only in-frame clones and drops some. The profile covers about 300,000 clones, with roughly 71% appearing a single time and about 6.7% taken by the ten largest. This CDR3 contains 16 residues. Losses at the gene ends were 0 bases for V and 0 bases for J; bases not matched to a gene: 3. The V gene's germline CDR1 is SGHTA and CDR2 FQGTGA. As regards this clone: Its antigen is currently unknown.

The sequencing here drew on PBMCs, taken after 36 months of ibrutinib treatment. This TCR was recovered from a human donor with chronic lymphocytic leukemia. This chain connects TRBV7-3 to TRBJ2-5; 8 nucleotides align to TRBD1. CDR3 residues: CASSLTGTGYQETQYF. The CDR3 DNA sequence: TGTGCCAGCAGCTTAACTGGGACAGGATACCAAGAGACCCAGTACTTC.